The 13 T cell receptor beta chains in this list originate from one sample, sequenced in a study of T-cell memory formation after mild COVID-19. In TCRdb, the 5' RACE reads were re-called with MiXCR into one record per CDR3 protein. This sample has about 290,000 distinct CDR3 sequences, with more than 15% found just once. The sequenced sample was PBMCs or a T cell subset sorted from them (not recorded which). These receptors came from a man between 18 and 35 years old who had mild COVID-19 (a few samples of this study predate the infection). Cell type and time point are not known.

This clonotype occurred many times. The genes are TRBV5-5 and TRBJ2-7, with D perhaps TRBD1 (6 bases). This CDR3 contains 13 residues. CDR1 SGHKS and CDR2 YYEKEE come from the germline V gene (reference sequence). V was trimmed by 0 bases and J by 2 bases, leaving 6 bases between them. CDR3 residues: CASSLDRAYEQYV. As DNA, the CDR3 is TGTGCCAGCAGCTTGGACAGGGCCTACGAGCAGTACGTC.

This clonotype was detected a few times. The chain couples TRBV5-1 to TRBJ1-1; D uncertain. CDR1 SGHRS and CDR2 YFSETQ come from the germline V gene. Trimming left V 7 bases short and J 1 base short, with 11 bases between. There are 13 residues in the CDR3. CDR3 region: CASGLEANTEAFF. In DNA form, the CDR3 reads TGCGCCAGCGGCCTGGAGGCGAACACTGAAGCTTTCTTT.

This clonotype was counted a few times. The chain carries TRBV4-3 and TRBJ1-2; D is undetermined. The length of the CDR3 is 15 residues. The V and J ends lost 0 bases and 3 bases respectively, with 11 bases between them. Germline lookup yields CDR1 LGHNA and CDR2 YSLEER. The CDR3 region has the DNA TGCGCCAGCAGCCAAGAGTTGAGGGTGCACTATGGCTACACCTTC. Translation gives CASSQELRVHYGYTF.

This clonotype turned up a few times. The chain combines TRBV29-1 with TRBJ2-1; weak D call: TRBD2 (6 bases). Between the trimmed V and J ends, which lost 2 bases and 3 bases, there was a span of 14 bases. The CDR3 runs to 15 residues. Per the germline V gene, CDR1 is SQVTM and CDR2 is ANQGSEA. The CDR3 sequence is CSVEWRDEVYNEQFF. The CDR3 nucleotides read TGCAGCGTTGAATGGAGGGATGAGGTCTACAATGAGCAGTTCTTC.

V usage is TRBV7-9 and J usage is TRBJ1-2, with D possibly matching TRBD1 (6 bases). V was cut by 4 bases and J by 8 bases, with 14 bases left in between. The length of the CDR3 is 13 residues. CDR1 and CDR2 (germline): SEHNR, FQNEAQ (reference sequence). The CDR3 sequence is CASSSGGHFGYTF. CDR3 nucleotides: TGTGCCAGCAGCTCCGGGGGACATTTCGGCTACACCTTC.

The CDR3: CASSLDEGNSYEQYF. Written as DNA, the CDR3 is TGCGCCAGCAGCTTGGACGAGGGGAACAGCTACGAGCAGTACTTC. J is TRBJ2-7 and V is TRBV5-1; D is perhaps TRBD1 or TRBD2 (5 bases each). Germline V gene lookup returns CDR1 SGHRS and CDR2 YFSETQ. Trimming cost V 0 bases and J 3 bases, with 13 bases left between them. This CDR3 is 15 amino acids long.

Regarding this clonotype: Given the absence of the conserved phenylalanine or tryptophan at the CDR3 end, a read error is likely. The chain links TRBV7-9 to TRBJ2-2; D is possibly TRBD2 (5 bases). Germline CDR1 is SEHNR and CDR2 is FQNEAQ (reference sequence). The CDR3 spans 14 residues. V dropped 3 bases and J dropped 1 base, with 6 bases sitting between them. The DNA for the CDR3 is TGTGCCAGCAGCTTCGCGGGGAACACCGGGGAGCTGTTTTCT. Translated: CASSFAGNTGELFS.

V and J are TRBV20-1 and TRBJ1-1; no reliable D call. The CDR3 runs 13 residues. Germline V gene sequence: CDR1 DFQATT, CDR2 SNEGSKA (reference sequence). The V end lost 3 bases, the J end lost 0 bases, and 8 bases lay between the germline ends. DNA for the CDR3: TGCAGTGCTAGTCTGGACTTGAACACTGAAGCTTTCTTT. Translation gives CSASLDLNTEAFF.

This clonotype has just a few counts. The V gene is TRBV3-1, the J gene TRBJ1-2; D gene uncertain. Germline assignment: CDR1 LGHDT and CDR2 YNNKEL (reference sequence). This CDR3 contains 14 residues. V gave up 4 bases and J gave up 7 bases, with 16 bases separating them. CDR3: CASSPAGWSVGYTF. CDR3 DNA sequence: TGTGCCAGCAGCCCAGCCGGTTGGTCTGTTGGCTACACCTTC.

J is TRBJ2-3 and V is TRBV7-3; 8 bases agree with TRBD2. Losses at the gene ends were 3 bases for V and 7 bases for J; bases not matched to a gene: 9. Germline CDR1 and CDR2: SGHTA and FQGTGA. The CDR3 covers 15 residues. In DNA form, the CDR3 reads TGTGCCAGCAGCTTTTCGGACGGGGGGGCATATACGCAGTATTTT. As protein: CASSFSDGGAYTQYF.

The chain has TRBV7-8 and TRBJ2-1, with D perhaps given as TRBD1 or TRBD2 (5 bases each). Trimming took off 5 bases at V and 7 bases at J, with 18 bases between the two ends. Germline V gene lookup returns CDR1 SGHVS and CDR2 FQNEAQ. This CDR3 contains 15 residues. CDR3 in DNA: TGTGCCAGCAGCCCGCCCGTGTGGGGACGGAATGAGCAGTTCTTC. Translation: CASSPPVWGRNEQFF. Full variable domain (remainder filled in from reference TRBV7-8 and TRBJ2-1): GAGVSQSPRYKVAKRGQDVALRCDPISGHVSLFWYQQALGQGPEFLTYFQNEAQLDKSGLPSDRFFAERPEGSVSTLKIQRTQQEDSAVYLCASSPPVWGRNEQFFGPGTRLTVL.

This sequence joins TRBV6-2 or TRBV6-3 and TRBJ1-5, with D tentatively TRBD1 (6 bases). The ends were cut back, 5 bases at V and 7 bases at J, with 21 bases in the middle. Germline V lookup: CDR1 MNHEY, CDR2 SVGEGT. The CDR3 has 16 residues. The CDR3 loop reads CASSQPKNRVMQPQHF. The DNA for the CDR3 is TGTGCCAGCAGTCAACCAAAGAACAGGGTAATGCAGCCCCAGCATTTT.

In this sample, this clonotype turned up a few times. The CDR3 spells CATGGTSGFTDTQYF. As DNA, the CDR3 is TGTGCCACCGGGGGGACTAGCGGCTTTACAGATACGCAGTATTTT. The V call is TRBV24-1, the J call TRBJ2-3; 11 bases agree with TRBD2. Germline CDR1 and CDR2: KGHDR and SFDVKD. V gave up 9 bases and J gave up 3 bases; unmatched junction bases: 7. The CDR3 contains 15 residues.